What follows are 27 T cell receptor beta chains derived from one specimen sequenced in a study of cytomegalovirus exposure and HLA in healthy donors. 60 Vbeta and 13 Jbeta primers were used in PCR. TCRdb's table, derived via immunoSEQ multiplex PCR, lists solely in-frame clones and lacks some. Found here are about 160,000 clones, approximately 81% of them singletons; the top ten hold over 1.3%. The specimen was PBMCs. The origin of the receptors is a man in his late teens or twenties in good health and CMV-seronegative.

On this clone: An end of the junction does not agree with germline; a read error may underlie this. V gene TRBV7-7 combines with J gene TRBJ2-5; TRBD2 matches at 8 bases. The J call is doubtful: the DNA matches TRBJ2-7 better. Germline V gives CDR1 SSHAT, CDR2 FNYEAQ (reference sequence). This CDR3 comprises 19 residues. CDR3 coding DNA: TGTGCTAGCAGCTTAATTTCCCGGGTAGGCGGGAGGAGGTCCTACGAGCAGTACTTC. Translation: CASSLISRVGGRRSYEQYF.

The chain employs TRBV4-3 and TRBJ2-7; no clear D. The CDR3 contains 15 residues. V was clipped by 4 bases and J by 2 bases, with 15 bases between them. The germline gives CDR1 LGHNA, CDR2 YSLEER. In DNA form, the CDR3 reads TGCGCCAGCAGCCCAATACACTCTACTACCTACGAGCAGTACTTC. This codes for CASSPIHSTTYEQYF.

V is TRBV19 and J is TRBJ1-5; the D is unclear. CDR3 length: 16 amino acids. Germline assignment: CDR1 LNHDA and CDR2 SQIVND (reference sequence). V lost 4 bases to trimming and J lost 0 bases, with 13 bases between them. CDR3 DNA sequence: TGTGCCAGTAGTACTCACAGAGTTTATAGCAATCAGCCCCAGCATTTT. Amino acid sequence: CASSTHRVYSNQPQHF.

In this sample, this clone turned up a few times. The chain's CDR3 is CASSQGRARGNTIYF. The CDR3 DNA reads as TGCGCCAGCAGCCAAGGCAGGGCGCGGGGAAACACCATATATTTT. The chain has TRBV4-1 and TRBJ1-3; weak D call: TRBD1 (5 bases). The CDR3 runs 15 residues. CDR1 and CDR2 (germline): MGHRA, YSYEKL. Trimming pared 1 base from V and 4 bases from J, leaving 11 bases between.

The chain combines TRBV5-8 with TRBJ2-5; 7 bases agree with TRBD1. CDR1 and CDR2 from the germline V gene are SGHTS and YDEGEE. V trimming: 4 bases; J trimming: 2 bases; junction bases outside the gene matches: 5. The CDR3 totals 14 residues. The CDR3 DNA is TGTGCCAGCAGCAGCCGGGACAGACAAGAGACCCAGTACTTC. Its protein is CASSSRDRQETQYF. Filled out from reference TRBV5-8 and TRBJ2-5, the complete variable domain reads EAGVTQSPTHLIKTRGQQATLRCSPISGHTSVYWYQQALGLGLQFLLWYDEGEERNRGNFPPRFSGRQFPNYSSELNVNALELEDSALYLCASSSRDRQETQYFGPGTRLLVL.

The chain recombines TRBV7-2 with TRBJ2-1; 10 bases agree with TRBD2. The CDR3 length is 16 residues. Germline CDR1 SGHTA, CDR2 FQGNSA. Trimming removed 5 bases from V and 3 bases from J; junction bases left unmatched: 7. As DNA, the CDR3 is TGTGCCAGCAGCCAGTGGGCTAGCGGGAGCTACAATGAGCAGTTCTTC. Translation: CASSQWASGSYNEQFF.

This clone has just a few counts. This sequence joins TRBV6-1 and TRBJ1-2; 7 bases fit TRBD1. Germline lookup yields CDR1 MNHNS and CDR2 SASEGT. The junction had 8 bases not matched to a gene; V was cut back by 8 bases and J by 2 bases. CDR3 length: 14 residues. As DNA, the CDR3 is TGTGCCAGCCGGGTGACAGGGTTGAACTATGGCTACACCTTC. Translation gives CASRVTGLNYGYTF.

V gene TRBV19 combines with J gene TRBJ1-2, with D hard to call. This CDR3 spans 13 amino acids. The germline V gene has CDR1 LNHDA and CDR2 SQIVND (reference sequence). This chain's CDR3 is CGAGSTAGYGYTF. DNA for the CDR3: TGTGGAGCCGGGTCCACTGCGGGCTATGGCTACACCTTC. The full variable domain, in which reference TRBV19 and TRBJ1-2 provide the parts outside the CDR3, is DGGITQSPKYLFRKEGQNVTLSCEQNLNHDAMYWYRQDPGQGLRLIYYSQIVNDFQKGDIAEGYSVSREKKESFPLTVTSAQKNPTAFYLCGAGSTAGYGYTFGSGTRLTVV.

The V call is TRBV5-4, the J call TRBJ2-2; 9 bases line up with TRBD1. The CDR3 is made up of 15 amino acids. Germline assignment: CDR1 SGHNT and CDR2 YYREEE (reference sequence). The J segment lost 6 bases and the V segment lost 5 bases, leaving 8 bases of the junction unmatched. The CDR3 DNA reads TGTGCCAGCAGTCCTCATACAGGGGGCTCCGGGGAGCTGTTTTTT. Translation: CASSPHTGGSGELFF. The full variable domain, its missing parts supplied by reference TRBV5-4 and TRBJ2-2, is ETGVTQSPTHLIKTRGQQVTLRCSSQSGHNTVSWYQQALGQGPQFIFQYYREEENGRGNFPPRFSGLQFPNYSSELNVNALELDDSALYLCASSPHTGGSGELFFGEGSRLTVL.

The CDR3, as DNA: TGTGCCAGCAGCTTCGGGCAGGGGTTGGGTCAGCCCCAGCATTTT. Its protein product is CASSFGQGLGQPQHF. J is TRBJ1-5 and V is TRBV5-6; D is possibly TRBD1 (6 bases). Germline assignment: CDR1 SGHDT and CDR2 YYEEEE. V dropped 2 bases and J dropped 6 bases, with 15 bases sitting between them. This CDR3 spans 15 amino acids.

The CDR3: CAGGLREDNEQFF. The CDR3 DNA sequence: TGTGCCGGAGGCCTGCGGGAGGACAATGAGCAGTTCTTC. This chain joins TRBV2 and TRBJ2-1, with TRBD2 identical over 8 bases. Trimming cost V 11 bases and J 5 bases; bases outside gene matches: 8. The CDR3 length is 13 residues. Germline-derived CDR1 and CDR2 are SNHLY and FYNNEI.

The V call is TRBV7-2, the J call TRBJ1-2; 8 nucleotides line up with TRBD1. Germline values: CDR1 SGHTA, CDR2 FQGNSA. Trimming took 3 bases from V and 8 from J; bases not matched to a gene: 20. CDR3 size: 18 residues. In nucleotides, the CDR3 is TGTGCCAGCAGCTTCCGCAATCCCGGGACAGGCTCCGGGAGAGGCTACACCTTC. Protein product: CASSFRNPGTGSGRGYTF.

This clone occurred many times. The V call is TRBV4-3, the J call TRBJ1-4, with D perhaps TRBD1 (6 bases). The CDR3 extends over 18 amino acids. CDR1 LGHNA and CDR2 YSLEER come from the germline V gene. V was pared by 2 bases and J by 7 bases, with 23 bases between. CDR3 nucleotide sequence: TGCGCCAGCAGCCAACAGACAGGCTCCCTGGCGGCGGGTGAAAAACTGTTTTTT. This encodes CASSQQTGSLAAGEKLFF.

The rearrangement uses TRBV11-2 and TRBJ2-3; 12 nucleotides agree with TRBD2. With V trimmed by 5 bases and J by 5 bases, 8 bases remained unmatched. CDR1 SGHAT and CDR2 FQNNGV come from the germline V gene. The CDR3 runs 16 residues. The CDR3 coding sequence is TGTGCCAGCAGCCCGCTAGCGGGAGGGCCAGGAGATACGCAGTATTTT. The encoded protein is CASSPLAGGPGDTQYF.

The rearrangement uses TRBV5-1 and TRBJ1-4; weak D call: TRBD1 (5 bases). The CDR3 length is 14 residues. V was trimmed by 5 bases and J by 8 bases, leaving 16 bases between them. Germline values: CDR1 SGHRS, CDR2 YFSETQ. CDR3 nucleotides: TGCGCCAGCAGTCGGGGGGGTCCGCGGGAAAAACTGTTTTTT. It specifies CASSRGGPREKLFF.

The CDR3 loop reads CASSPRPGEAFF. The DNA of the CDR3 is TGTGCCAGCAGCCCCCGACCAGGGGAAGCTTTCTTT. This chain links TRBV7-9 with TRBJ1-1, with D possibly being TRBD1 (5 bases). Trimming removed 5 bases at V and 8 bases at J, with 12 bases between. Germline V gene data show CDR1 as SEHNR and CDR2 as FQNEAQ (reference sequence). The CDR3 extends over 12 amino acids.

V is TRBV2 and J is TRBJ1-1; D is perhaps TRBD1 (6 bases). V lost 6 bases and J lost 6, with 23 bases in between. The CDR3 is 16 amino acids. Germline V gene data show CDR1 as SNHLY and CDR2 as FYNNEI. CDR3 DNA sequence: TGTGCCAGCAGGCATGCGACAGGTATTGGTGAATCTGAAGCTTTCTTT. The encoded protein is CASRHATGIGESEAFF.

On this clone itself: At one end the junction does not follow the germline gene, possibly because of a read error. V and J are TRBV4-1 and TRBJ2-7; TRBD2 agrees at 7 bases. This CDR3 comprises 16 residues. The germline V gene has CDR1 MGHRA and CDR2 YSYEKL. CDR3 amino acids: CASSQVSGRLPYEQCF. DNA of the CDR3: TGCGCCAGCAGCCAAGTCTCCGGGAGGCTTCCCTACGAGCAGTGCTTC.

This clone was counted once. V is TRBV28 and J is TRBJ2-7; TRBD2 agrees at 12 bases. The CDR3 runs 15 residues. Trimming took 10 bases from V and 8 from J; bases not matched to a gene: 15. In germline, CDR1 is MDHEN, CDR2 SYDVKM. The CDR3 region is CAIQGVTSGSPKQYF. The CDR3 region has the DNA TGTGCCATTCAGGGGGTGACTAGCGGGAGTCCTAAGCAGTACTTC.

CDR3 in DNA: TGTGCCAGCAGCCGGACGACTAGCGGCACAGATACGCAGTATTTT. Its translation is CASSRTTSGTDTQYF. The chain joins TRBV11-2 to TRBJ2-3; TRBD2 agrees at 8 bases. V lost 5 bases to trimming and J lost 1 base; unmatched junction nucleotides: 5. Germline assignment: CDR1 SGHAT and CDR2 FQNNGV. The CDR3 spans 15 residues.

Here the CDR3 reads CASSQRGLAVHEQFF. CDR3 sequence (DNA): TGTGCCAGCAGCCAAAGGGGACTAGCAGTTCATGAGCAGTTCTTC. V is TRBV9 and J is TRBJ2-1; 9 positions match TRBD2. J lost 8 bases, V lost 4 bases, and 10 bases had no gene match. This CDR3 is built from 15 residues. Per the germline V gene, CDR1 is SGDLS and CDR2 is YYNGEE.

V is TRBV7-6 and J is TRBJ1-3, with D possibly TRBD1 on 5 matching bases. The CDR3 extends over 16 amino acids. Trimming removed 2 bases from V and 0 bases from J, with 11 bases in between. Germline V gene lookup returns CDR1 SGHVS and CDR2 FNYEAQ. The CDR3 DNA reads TGTGCCAGCAGCTTACCCCCCCAGGGCTCTGGAAACACCATATATTTT. It is translated as CASSLPPQGSGNTIYF.

The rearrangement links TRBV28 to TRBJ1-4; 7 bases match TRBD1. CDR1 and CDR2 (germline): MDHEN, SYDVKM. V lost 6 bases and J lost 3; bases outside the gene matches: 4. The CDR3 is 14 residues long. The CDR3 region is CASRSGTANEKLFF. The DNA for the CDR3 is TGTGCCAGCAGATCCGGGACAGCTAATGAAAAACTGTTTTTT. The whole variable domain, filled in from reference TRBV28 and TRBJ1-4, reads DVKVTQSSRYLVKRTGEKVFLECVQDMDHENMFWYRQDPGLGLRLIYFSYDVKMKEKGDIPEGYSVSREKKERFSLILESASTNQTSMYLCASRSGTANEKLFFGSGTQLSVL.

V and J are TRBV21-1 and TRBJ1-5; the D call of TRBD1 is as the table states it, not checked on the DNA. TRBV21-1 is a documented pseudogene. The CDR3 consists of 16 residues. CDR3 loop: CASSKAGQGGNQPQHF. DNA of the CDR3: TGTGCCAGCAGCAAAGCAGGACAGGGTGGAAATCAGCCCCAGCATTTT.

The chain carries TRBV6-1 and TRBJ1-3; a weak D match, TRBD1 (6 bases). The CDR3 contains 13 residues. V shed 8 bases and J shed 3 bases, with 11 bases lying between them. In germline, CDR1 is MNHNS, CDR2 SASEGT. CDR3 region: CASGGAVGNTIYF. CDR3 sequence (DNA): TGTGCCAGCGGGGGGGCAGTTGGAAACACCATATATTTT.

The chain recombines TRBV9 with TRBJ1-2; 8 nucleotides line up with TRBD1. Germline values: CDR1 SGDLS, CDR2 YYNGEE. The junction had 7 bases not matched to a gene; V was cut back by 1 base and J by 5 bases. The CDR3 sequence is 15 residues long. In DNA, the CDR3 is TGTGCCAGCAGCGTATTAGGGACAGGTGCTTATGGCTACACCTTC. It encodes CASSVLGTGAYGYTF.

As for this clone: It may be a read error: a sequence one base away is much more abundant. The identical CDR3 is also encoded by other nucleotide sequences in the sample. The rearrangement uses TRBV4-1 and TRBJ2-3, with 7 bases identical to TRBD2. The CDR3 is 16 amino acids. Unmatched junction bases numbered 9, after V lost 1 base and J lost 5 bases. The germline V gene encodes CDR1 MGHRA and CDR2 YSYEKL. CDR3 in amino acids: CASSQVGLSGVDTQYF. The CDR3 nucleotides are TGCGCCAGCAGCCAAGTAGGATTGAGCGGGGTAGATACGCAGTATTTT.